This TCR beta chain appears in the sequencing data of a study of T-cell reconstitution after alpha-beta-depleted transplantation in children. TCRbeta library construction was performed incorporating unique molecular identifiers. TCRdb re-analysed the PCR reads in MiXCR, keeping a single row per CDR3 protein. The sample lists about 72,000 distinct CDR3 sequences, about 7% occurring once. At least ten counts were recorded for this clonotype. The CDR3 loop spans 13 amino acids. V was clipped by 8 bases and J by 1 base, with 15 bases between them. Germline V gene sequence: CDR1 DFQATT, CDR2 SNEGSKA (reference sequence).

The sequencing here drew on PBMCs from the stem cell graft donor, taken from the stem cell graft. The chain combines TRBV20-1 with TRBJ2-7; D is ambiguous. The sequence came from a human donor who donated a stem cell graft to a child with acute lymphoblastic leukemia. CDR3 DNA: TGCAGTACCCCGGGTGACACTTCCTACGAGCAGTACTTC. Translation gives CSTPGDTSYEQYF.